One sample yielded the 17 T cell receptor beta chains listed below, sequenced in a study of regulatory T cells in long-lasting Graves disease. According to the study, TCR beta libraries were built with iRepertoire HTBI primers and CDR3-region Arm-PCR. One entry per CDR3 protein, called by TCRdb with MiXCR from the multiplex PCR reads. The table records just over 600,000 distinct CDR3 sequences, 15% to 20% of them present only once. Time point noted: newly diagnosed GD, antithyroid drugs for less than 3 months. PBMC RNA served as the TCR library source. These records were also assigned to another study, of T cells in Graves' hyperthyroidism and ophthalmopathy.

This specimen consisted of peripheral blood mononuclear cells (PBMCs), obtained at new diagnosis, from a patient treated with antithyroid drugs. Receptor source: a woman in her 30s with Graves disease.

The table lists this clonotype with many counts. The chain joins TRBV12-3 or TRBV12-4 to TRBJ2-3; D ambiguous. Trimming shortened V by 3 bases and J by 2 bases, and 15 bases separated the two germline ends. The CDR3 has 16 amino acids. The CDR3 DNA reads TGTGCCAGCAGTTTCCGGCGCTCAACGAACACAGATACGCAGTATTTT. Residues: CASSFRRSTNTDTQYF.

This clonotype occurred many times. This chain links TRBV11-2 with TRBJ2-7; D call uncertain. Germline-derived CDR1 and CDR2 are SGHAT and FQNNGV. This CDR3 has 14 residues. V was shortened by 5 bases and J by 2 bases, with 13 bases between the two germline ends. CDR3 coding DNA: TGTGCCAGCAGCGCCACTGGTTGGCCCTACGAGCAGTACTTC. It is translated as CASSATGWPYEQYF.

V usage is TRBV7-9 and J usage is TRBJ2-1; the match to TRBD2 covers 7 bases. The CDR3 is made up of 17 amino acids. The V and J ends lost 5 bases and 0 bases, in that order; junction bases with no gene match: 10. CDR1 and CDR2 (germline): SEHNR, FQNEAQ (reference sequence). In DNA, the CDR3 is TGTGCCAGCAGCGCTACCAGCGGGGACTTCTCCTACAATGAGCAGTTCTTC. It codes for CASSATSGDFSYNEQFF.

This clonotype was found many times. The chain uses TRBV7-2 and TRBJ2-7; 10 bases agree with TRBD2. Germline CDR1 and CDR2: SGHTA and FQGNSA. The CDR3 runs 18 residues. V lost 0 bases, J lost 5 bases, and 13 bases stayed unmatched. Written as DNA, the CDR3 is TGTGCCAGCAGCTTAGCGCCCGCGCTAGCGGGAGCTGATCACGAGCAGTACTTC. Amino acids: CASSLAPALAGADHEQYF.

This clonotype was seen many times. For the CDR3, the DNA is TGTGCCAGCAGTTTGGGGACACTAATCTACACTGAAGCTTTCTTT. Its protein product is CASSLGTLIYTEAFF. This chain joins TRBV28 and TRBJ1-1; TRBD1 is a possible D gene (6 bases). CDR3 length: 15 amino acids. The germline V gene has CDR1 MDHEN and CDR2 SYDVKM. Trimming removed 3 bases at V and 3 bases at J, with 14 bases between.

This chain uses TRBV6-5 with TRBJ1-2; 7 bases are shared with TRBD1. CDR1 and CDR2 (germline): MNHEY, SVGAGI. CDR3 length: 13 residues. V shed 0 bases and J 8 bases; nucleotides not matched to a gene: 3. The CDR3 bases are TGTGCCAGCAGTTACTCGACAGGGCGGGGCTACACCTTC. It encodes CASSYSTGRGYTF.

The V and J genes are TRBV19 and TRBJ1-2, with a tentative D call TRBD1 (5 bases). The CDR3 loop spans 13 amino acids. V lost 0 bases, J lost 10 bases, and 12 bases lay in between. Germline V gene sequence: CDR1 LNHDA, CDR2 SQIVND (reference sequence). CDR3 bases: TGTGCCAGTAGTATAGAGCGGGGACCCATCTACACCTTC. It is translated as CASSIERGPIYTF.

This chain links TRBV5-1 with TRBJ2-3, with no clear D. Germline CDR1 and CDR2: SGHRS and YFSETQ. Trimming cost V 4 bases and J 2 bases, with 14 bases left between them. The CDR3 is made up of 15 amino acids. The CDR3 region is CASSTIGDNTDTQYF. The CDR3, as DNA: TGCGCCAGCAGCACGATCGGAGACAACACAGATACGCAGTATTTT.

There are many counts of this clonotype. The chain links TRBV28 to TRBJ1-6, with TRBD1 as a possible D gene (6 bases). V dropped 5 bases and J dropped 9 bases, with 17 bases sitting between them. Per the germline V gene, CDR1 is MDHEN and CDR2 is SYDVKM. CDR3 length equals 15 residues. In DNA, the CDR3 is TGTGCCAGCAGTGAAAGAACAGGGCTGGGTTCACCCCTCCACTTT. This codes for CASSERTGLGSPLHF.

The chain combines TRBV24-1 with TRBJ2-3; weak D call: TRBD2 (5 bases). This CDR3 is 14 amino acids long. Germline V lookup: CDR1 KGHDR, CDR2 SFDVKD. The V and J ends lost 9 bases and 2 bases respectively, with 14 bases between them. CDR3 sequence reads: CATGRGSITDTQYF. The CDR3 bases are TGTGCCACCGGCCGGGGTTCGATCACAGATACGCAGTATTTT.

This rearrangement joins TRBV10-3 to TRBJ1-6, with D perhaps matching TRBD1 (6 bases). V was trimmed by 8 bases and J by 11 bases, leaving 16 bases between them. From germline, CDR1 is ENHRY and CDR2 SYGVKD. This CDR3 region has 13 residues. The DNA of the CDR3 is TGTGCCATCCGGGGGGCTGGTGGGGCACCCCTCCACTTT. Residues: CAIRGAGGAPLHF.

The chain uses TRBV20-1 and TRBJ1-3, with D unresolved. The CDR3 sequence is 16 residues long. Per germline, CDR1 DFQATT and CDR2 SNEGSKA (reference sequence). The V gene lost 6 bases and the J gene lost 0 bases, with 18 bases spanning the gap. The DNA for the CDR3 is TGCAGTGCCCCCTCCGCGCGGGGAAACTCTGGAAACACCATATATTTT. This sequence encodes CSAPSARGNSGNTIYF.

The chain carries TRBV6-5 and TRBJ1-1, with 7 nucleotides matching TRBD1. Germline V gene sequence: CDR1 MNHEY, CDR2 SVGAGI. The CDR3 covers 14 residues. Unmatched junction bases numbered 2, after V lost 2 bases and J lost 2 bases. The CDR3 DNA is TGTGCCAGCAGTTACGACAGGGAAAACACTGAAGCTTTCTTT. Its protein is CASSYDRENTEAFF.

V usage is TRBV2 and J usage is TRBJ1-3, with TRBD1 matching 8 bases. V lost 2 bases to trimming and J lost 0 bases; unmatched junction nucleotides: 3. The CDR3 covers 16 residues. Germline CDR1 is SNHLY and CDR2 is FYNNEI. The CDR3 nucleotides are TGTGCCAGCAGTGAAAGGGACAGGTACTCTGGAAACACCATATATTTT. Its translation: CASSERDRYSGNTIYF.

This clonotype was seen repeatedly, ten times or more. CDR3 DNA sequence: TGTGCCATCAGTCGAGACATCACGGTCTATGGCTACACCTTC. This gives the protein CAISRDITVYGYTF. This rearrangement joins TRBV10-3 to TRBJ1-2, with D uncertain. The CDR3 is 14 amino acids. Germline CDR1 is ENHRY and CDR2 is SYGVKD. V lost 5 bases to trimming and J lost 4 bases, with 14 bases between them.

This clonotype was counted between two and nine times. V is TRBV9 and J is TRBJ1-2; TRBD1 agrees at 9 bases. CDR1 is SGDLS, CDR2 YYNGEE, per germline. The CDR3 extends over 13 amino acids. V was clipped by 5 bases and J by 8 bases; unmatched bases: 7. The DNA for the CDR3 is TGTGCCAGCAGTGACCGGGACAGGGCCGGCTACACCTTC. Translating gives CASSDRDRAGYTF.

This clonotype was observed at least ten times. The V and J genes are TRBV7-9 and TRBJ1-2; D remains unclear. V lost 3 bases and J 6 bases, leaving 11 bases between the germline ends. Germline V gene data show CDR1 as SEHNR and CDR2 as FQNEAQ (reference sequence). The CDR3 covers 13 residues. The CDR3 here is CASSLGGSDGYTF. The CDR3 coding sequence is TGTGCCAGCAGCTTGGGAGGGTCTGATGGCTACACCTTC.